One sample yielded the 14 T cell receptor beta chains listed below, sequenced in a study of Ad26.COV2.S vaccination and SARS-CoV-2 variants. TCRdb's table, derived via immunoSEQ multiplex PCR, lists solely in-frame clones and lacks some. The sample records about 680,000 clones, around 89% being singletons. Sample treatment: 15 to 20 received Ad26.COV2.S at low or high dose, single or two shots; roughly five received placebo; per-sample allocation not given. After the first vaccine or placebo injection, samples were drawn on day 63. The sample in question was peripheral blood, obtained in a trial of Ad26.COV2.S vaccine versus placebo. These TCRs come from a person aged 18-60 years who received the Ad26.COV2.S COVID-19 vaccine or a placebo.

The chain carries TRBV5-1 and TRBJ2-2; 8 nucleotides align to TRBD2. The J segment lost 0 bases and the V segment lost 4 bases, leaving 5 bases of the junction unmatched. CDR3 length equals 16 residues. The V gene's germline CDR1 is SGHRS and CDR2 YFSETQ. The CDR3 DNA follows: TGCGCCAGCAGCCCCGGGAGGGCCTCGAACACCGGGGAGCTGTTTTTT. Its translation is CASSPGRASNTGELFF.

CDR3 sequence: CASSPKTGYEQYF. The CDR3 coding sequence is TGTGCCAGCAGCCCAAAAACGGGGTACGAGCAGTACTTC. The chain uses TRBV7-9 and TRBJ2-7, with a possible D match to TRBD2 (5 bases). The CDR3 consists of 13 residues. Germline lookup yields CDR1 SEHNR and CDR2 FQNEAQ (reference sequence). V was trimmed by 5 bases and J by 4 bases, leaving 12 bases between them.

The V and J genes are TRBV27 and TRBJ2-7, with TRBD1 matching over 8 bases. The V gene's germline CDR1 is MNHEY and CDR2 SMNVEV (reference sequence). This CDR3 spans 13 amino acids. V dropped 8 bases and J dropped 3; count of bases not matched to a gene: 6. The CDR3 DNA reads as TGTGCCAGCGGCTACAGGGGGGACTACGAGCAGTACTTC. Its protein product is CASGYRGDYEQYF.

The V call is TRBV5-6, the J call TRBJ2-3; TRBD2 is a possible D gene (5 bases). The CDR3 has 15 residues. CDR1 and CDR2 from the germline V gene are SGHDT and YYEEEE. Trimming took off 5 bases at V and 1 base at J, with 14 bases between the two ends. The CDR3 coding sequence is TGTGCCAGCAGGGGTTGGGAGAGGCGCACAGATACGCAGTATTTT. This codes for CASRGWERRTDTQYF.

J is TRBJ1-2 and V is TRBV5-6, with 7 bases lining up with TRBD1. The CDR3 has 14 residues. Per the germline V gene, CDR1 is SGHDT and CDR2 is YYEEEE. V was clipped by 4 bases and J by 4 bases; unmatched bases: 7. The CDR3 spells CASSPGTAIYGYTF. The CDR3 coding sequence is TGTGCCAGCAGCCCCGGGACAGCAATCTATGGCTACACCTTC.

This clone was counted once. This rearrangement joins TRBV6-5 to TRBJ2-5; possible D gene TRBD2, 5 bases. The CDR3 totals 15 residues. Trimming stripped 6 bases from V and 1 base from J, with 15 bases between. Per germline, CDR1 MNHEY and CDR2 SVGAGI. CDR3 amino acids: CASRPYGGRQETQYF. CDR3 nucleotide sequence: TGTGCCAGCAGGCCATACGGAGGACGCCAAGAGACCCAGTACTTC.

The genes are TRBV6-5 and TRBJ2-1, with TRBD2 matching over 10 bases. V lost 6 bases to trimming and J lost 4 bases; unmatched junction nucleotides: 6. From germline, CDR1 is MNHEY and CDR2 SVGAGI. The CDR3 sequence is 15 residues long. The CDR3 nucleotides read TGTGCCAGCAGCGAGCGGGGGGGAATGTACAATGAGCAGTTCTTC. As protein: CASSERGGMYNEQFF.

As concerns this clone: Other DNA sequences within the sample encode an identical CDR3. The chain carries TRBV7-2 and TRBJ2-7; a weak D match, TRBD2 (6 bases). CDR1 SGHTA and CDR2 FQGNSA come from the germline V gene. The CDR3 sequence is 13 residues long. V was pared by 1 base and J by 3 bases, with 7 bases between. In DNA, the CDR3 is TGTGCCAGCAGCTTAGGGACTAACTACGAGCAGTACTTC. Protein: CASSLGTNYEQYF.

The chain combines TRBV7-2 with TRBJ2-7; D unclear. This CDR3 has 14 amino acids. V gave up 1 base and J gave up 7 bases, with 14 bases separating them. Germline CDR1 reads SGHTA; CDR2 reads FQGNSA. CDR3 region: CASSLDAPLREQYF. As DNA, the CDR3 is TGTGCCAGCAGCTTAGATGCGCCTTTGAGGGAGCAGTACTTC. The full variable domain, in which reference TRBV7-2 and TRBJ2-7 provide the parts outside the CDR3, is GAGVSQSPSNKVTEKGKDVELRCDPISGHTALYWYRQSLGQGLEFLIYFQGNSAPDKSGLPSDRFSAERTGGSVSTLTIQRTQQEDSAVYLCASSLDAPLREQYFGPGTRLTVT.

This sequence joins TRBV7-2 and TRBJ1-6, with TRBD1 as a possible D gene (5 bases). V lost 6 bases, J lost 8 bases, and 14 bases lay in between. In germline, CDR1 is SGHTA, CDR2 FQGNSA. CDR3 length: 14 amino acids. CDR3 loop: CASSSGTAYSPLHF. The CDR3 nucleotides read TGTGCCAGCAGTTCCGGGACGGCCTATTCACCCCTCCACTTT.

V gene TRBV18 combines with J gene TRBJ2-7; D not certain. The CDR3 is made up of 13 amino acids. CDR1 is KGHSH and CDR2 is LQKENI in the germline V gene. Trimming pared 2 bases from V and 1 base from J, leaving 6 bases between. DNA of the CDR3: TGTGCCAGCTCACCAAGTCCTTCCTACGAGCAGTACTTC. It translates to CASSPSPSYEQYF.

The chain is built from TRBV5-4 and TRBJ1-5, with 8 bases aligning to TRBD1. This CDR3 contains 15 residues. With V trimmed by 0 bases and J by 7 bases, 6 bases remained unmatched. Germline V CDR1 and CDR2: SGHNT, YYREEE (reference sequence). The CDR3 region is CASSLDPGGAQPQHF. The CDR3 DNA sequence: TGTGCCAGCAGCTTGGACCCAGGGGGCGCCCAGCCCCAGCATTTT.

This clone was detected only once. CDR3 DNA sequence: TGCGCCACCGAAAGGACTAGCGGGCCTTACAATGAGCAGTTCTTC. This encodes CATERTSGPYNEQFF. This rearrangement joins TRBV10-1 to TRBJ2-1, with 11 bases that match TRBD2. The CDR3 is made up of 15 amino acids. CDR1 WNHNN and CDR2 SYGVQD come from the germline V gene (reference sequence). Trimming took 10 bases from V and 4 from J; bases not matched to a gene: 9.

This chain links TRBV5-6 with TRBJ1-4, with D tentatively TRBD1 (5 bases). This CDR3 has 16 amino acids. V lost 0 bases, J lost 0 bases, and 9 bases lay in between. CDR1 and CDR2 from the germline V gene are SGHDT and YYEEEE. CDR3 coding DNA: TGTGCCAGCAGCTTGGTTCGGGGGTCAACTAATGAAAAACTGTTTTTT. Residues: CASSLVRGSTNEKLFF.